These 27 T cell receptor beta chains were all obtained from the same sample, sequenced in a study of cytomegalovirus exposure and HLA in healthy donors (TCRdb year 2017). Library construction relied on the immunoSEQ multiplex PCR assay. For the multiplex PCR, a mixture combining 60 forward primers for TCR Vbeta segments and 13 reverse primers for TCR Jbeta segments was used. Imported from immuneACCESS, the table was reduced by TCRdb to in-frame sequences with V and J called. These copies leave out some clones; in studies compared against another copy, an unresolved V gene accounts for under half, and the cause of the remainder is not known. The sample table contains around 140,000 clones; only one count was recorded for roughly 79% of them. The top ten clonotypes cover 0.9% to 1.2% of the sample. The specimen was PBMCs. The receptor source for this set is a male donor in good health and CMV-seronegative.

The chain employs TRBV6-1 and TRBJ2-7, with 8 bases that match TRBD1. Unmatched junction bases numbered 13, after V lost 9 bases and J lost 3 bases. CDR3 size: 15 residues. The germline V gene has CDR1 MNHNS and CDR2 SASEGT. CDR3 coding DNA: TGTGCCAGTAGACAGGGGACCATCGACAGCTACGAGCAGTACTTC. Translation: CASRQGTIDSYEQYF.

V gene TRBV6-6 combines with J gene TRBJ2-5; D may be TRBD1 (6 bases). The better agreement between TRBJ2-7 and the DNA end casts doubt on the J call. This CDR3 has 13 residues. Germline assignment: CDR1 MNHNY and CDR2 SVGAGI (reference sequence). CDR3 in amino acids: CASVHRARNEQYF. CDR3 coding DNA: TGTGCCAGCGTGCACAGGGCCCGGAACGAGCAGTACTTC.

Only one count was recorded for this clone. This chain uses TRBV10-1 with TRBJ2-3, with D perhaps matching TRBD2 (5 bases). CDR1 is WNHNN, CDR2 SYGVQD, per germline (reference sequence). The V gene lost 0 bases and the J gene lost 4 bases, with 5 bases spanning the gap. The CDR3 consists of 13 residues. The CDR3 region is CASSESRADTQYF. The CDR3 DNA reads TGCGCCAGCAGTGAGTCGAGGGCAGATACGCAGTATTTT.

The genes are TRBV5-6 and TRBJ1-1; D is perhaps TRBD1 (5 bases). Trimming left V 2 bases short and J 1 base short, with 6 bases between. The germline V gene has CDR1 SGHDT and CDR2 YYEEEE. This CDR3 comprises 13 residues. The CDR3 DNA sequence: TGTGCCAGCAGCTTAACAGGGAACACTGAAGCTTTCTTT. It specifies CASSLTGNTEAFF.

The V and J genes are TRBV19 and TRBJ1-5, with TRBD1 matching over 7 bases. Trimming cost V 5 bases and J 4 bases; bases outside gene matches: 14. In germline, CDR1 is LNHDA, CDR2 SQIVND (reference sequence). The CDR3 consists of 17 residues. The CDR3 is CASSPETGRRGNQPQHF. CDR3 DNA sequence: TGTGCCAGTAGTCCTGAGACAGGGAGGAGAGGAAATCAGCCCCAGCATTTT.

The rearrangement joins TRBV23-1 to TRBJ1-6, with D unclear. TRBV23-1 falls under the ORF class, with uncertain function. The V gene lost 4 bases and the J gene lost 0 bases, with 10 bases spanning the gap. There are 16 residues in the CDR3. As DNA, the CDR3 is TGCGCCAGCAGTCGCCAGGCGAGCTCCTATAATTCACCCCTCCACTTT. This sequence encodes CASSRQASSYNSPLHF.

J is TRBJ1-2 and V is TRBV18, with D maybe TRBD1 (6 bases). The V and J ends lost 3 bases and 4 bases respectively, with 18 bases between them. The germline V gene has CDR1 KGHSH and CDR2 LQKENI. The CDR3 is 16 residues long. The CDR3 sequence is CASSPGVQGSGYGYTF. The CDR3 bases are TGTGCCAGCTCACCGGGGGTACAGGGCTCAGGCTATGGCTACACCTTC.

In its sample, this clone was seen a few times. CDR3 bases: TGTGCCAGCAGTTTGGTGCGGGGGGAGGGAAATGAGCAGTTCTTC. It specifies CASSLVRGEGNEQFF. The rearrangement uses TRBV27 and TRBJ2-1; 8 bases are shared with TRBD2. Germline V CDR1 and CDR2: MNHEY, SMNVEV (reference sequence). The CDR3 is made up of 15 amino acids. V was clipped by 3 bases and J by 7 bases; unmatched bases: 8.

The chain joins TRBV11-2 to TRBJ1-1; tentative D call: TRBD1 (5 bases). V shed 4 bases and J shed 1 base, with 7 bases lying between them. CDR3 length: 13 amino acids. Germline CDR1 SGHAT, CDR2 FQNNGV. The CDR3 sequence is CASSYDRNTEAFF. For the CDR3, the DNA is TGTGCCAGCAGCTACGACAGGAACACTGAAGCTTTCTTT.

The J gene is TRBJ2-4, the V gene TRBV10-1; perhaps TRBD2 as D (6 bases). V was cut by 4 bases and J by 5 bases, with 9 bases left in between. Germline CDR1 and CDR2: WNHNN and SYGVQD (reference sequence). The CDR3 has 13 amino acids. The CDR3: CASSVGGQNIQYF. The CDR3 nucleotides are TGCGCCAGCAGTGTCGGGGGACAAAACATTCAGTACTTC.

This chain joins TRBV6-5 and TRBJ1-5; D may be TRBD1 (5 bases). Trimming shortened V by 0 bases and J by 5 bases, and 11 bases separated the two germline ends. This CDR3 has 15 amino acids. The germline V gene encodes CDR1 MNHEY and CDR2 SVGAGI. CDR3 protein: CASSYSGGWDQPQHF. The CDR3 nucleotides read TGTGCCAGCAGTTACTCGGGGGGATGGGATCAGCCCCAGCATTTT.

This chain joins TRBV5-5 and TRBJ2-7, with D possibly TRBD1 on 6 matching bases. The V end lost 4 bases, the J end lost 0 bases, and 17 bases lay between the germline ends. The CDR3 runs to 16 residues. CDR1 is SGHKS and CDR2 is YYEKEE in the germline V gene (reference sequence). The CDR3 here is CASSTLGTPNSYEQYF. CDR3 nucleotides: TGTGCCAGCAGCACCCTCGGGACACCAAACTCCTACGAGCAGTACTTC.

The rearrangement joins TRBV7-2 to TRBJ2-5; tentative D call: TRBD2 (6 bases). Germline lookup yields CDR1 SGHTA and CDR2 FQGNSA. The V gene lost 5 bases and the J gene lost 1 base, with 11 bases spanning the gap. The CDR3 length is 14 residues. The CDR3 region has the DNA TGTGCCAGCAGCCGGGGGTACAGCCAAGAGACCCAGTACTTC. Its translation is CASSRGYSQETQYF.

V usage is TRBV10-3 and J usage is TRBJ1-1; D gene unclear. In germline, CDR1 is ENHRY, CDR2 SYGVKD. V was shortened by 0 bases and J by 3 bases, with 5 bases between the two germline ends. The CDR3 totals 13 residues. CDR3 nucleotide sequence: TGTGCCATCAGTGAGTCGGGAGACACTGAAGCTTTCTTT. It specifies CAISESGDTEAFF.

This clone was recorded once. V and J are TRBV9 and TRBJ2-1; tentative D call: TRBD1 (6 bases). The CDR3 extends over 14 amino acids. Germline V gene lookup returns CDR1 SGDLS and CDR2 YYNGEE. With 4 bases removed from V and 4 bases from J, the gap between germline ends came to 12 bases. CDR3 residues: CASSPWDNYNEQFF. For the CDR3, the DNA is TGTGCCAGCAGCCCTTGGGACAATTACAATGAGCAGTTCTTC.

The rearrangement links TRBV4-3 to TRBJ2-3, with D tentatively TRBD2 (6 bases). The CDR3 sequence is 15 residues long. V dropped 1 base and J dropped 0 bases, with 8 bases sitting between them. Germline V gives CDR1 LGHNA, CDR2 YSLEER. The CDR3 bases are TGCGCCAGCAGCCAAGGACTAGGAAGCACAGATACGCAGTATTTT. Its protein is CASSQGLGSTDTQYF.

The rearrangement links TRBV7-6 to TRBJ2-1; D is undetermined. This CDR3 is built from 14 residues. V was pared by 0 bases and J by 6 bases, with 9 bases between. Germline V CDR1 and CDR2: SGHVS, FNYEAQ. CDR3 nucleotides: TGTGCCAGCAGCTTAGCCCAGGTCGGCAATGAGCAGTTCTTC. Translation gives CASSLAQVGNEQFF.

This rearrangement joins TRBV27 to TRBJ2-7; a weak D match, TRBD2 (7 bases). Between the trimmed V and J ends, which lost 5 bases and 5 bases, there was a span of 16 bases. Germline V gives CDR1 MNHEY, CDR2 SMNVEV (reference sequence). The length of the CDR3 is 14 residues. The CDR3 reads CASSLGGGGNEQYF. The CDR3 DNA follows: TGTGCCAGCAGTCTAGGAGGGGGAGGGAACGAGCAGTACTTC.

The chain combines TRBV6-5 with TRBJ2-5; the match to TRBD1 covers 10 bases. Germline V gives CDR1 MNHEY, CDR2 SVGAGI. The ends lost 5 bases at V and 4 bases at J; junction bases unmatched: 4. The CDR3 totals 14 residues. DNA of the CDR3: TGTGCCAGCAGTCCCCGGACAGGGGGAGAGACCCAGTACTTC. It translates to CASSPRTGGETQYF.

The chain joins TRBV11-2 to TRBJ2-5; TRBD2 matches at 9 bases. This CDR3 region has 14 residues. V was pared by 5 bases and J by 2 bases, with 3 bases of the junction left unmatched. CDR1 is SGHAT, CDR2 FQNNGV, per germline. CDR3 protein: CASSPTSGQETQYF. The DNA of the CDR3 is TGTGCCAGCAGCCCGACTAGCGGTCAAGAGACCCAGTACTTC.

The CDR3: CASSPRVVTDTQYF. CDR3 in DNA: TGTGCCAGCAGCCCCCGGGTCGTCACAGATACGCAGTATTTT. This rearrangement joins TRBV7-2 to TRBJ2-3, with D unresolved. CDR1 and CDR2 from the germline V gene are SGHTA and FQGNSA. This CDR3 is built from 14 residues. Trimming shortened V by 5 bases and J by 2 bases, and 11 bases separated the two germline ends.

The count of this clone is one. The chain carries TRBV30 and TRBJ2-7, with 10 nucleotides matching TRBD1. With V trimmed by 1 base and J by 3 bases, 3 bases remained unmatched. Germline CDR1 and CDR2: GTSNPN and SVGIG (reference sequence). This CDR3 spans 14 amino acids. The CDR3 nucleotides read TGTGCCTGGAGTGGGGGACAGGGGCGCTACGAGCAGTACTTC. It is translated as CAWSGGQGRYEQYF. Together with reference TRBV30 and TRBJ2-7, the CDR3 gives the full variable domain: SQTIHQWPATLVQPVGSPLSLECTVEGTSNPNLYWYRQAAGRGLQLLFYSVGIGQISSEVPQNLSASRPQDRQFILSSKKLLLSDSGFYLCAWSGGQGRYEQYFGPGTRLTVT.

V gene TRBV11-2 combines with J gene TRBJ1-2; D call uncertain. CDR3 length: 15 residues. CDR1 is SGHAT, CDR2 FQNNGV, per germline. Trimming removed 1 base from V and 0 bases from J, with 9 bases in between. CDR3 sequence: CASSLGYSSNYGYTF. The CDR3 bases are TGTGCCAGCAGCTTAGGATACTCCTCTAACTATGGCTACACCTTC.

The chain carries TRBV7-3 and TRBJ1-1, with a tentative D call TRBD1 (5 bases). The CDR3 sequence is 15 residues long. Germline V gene lookup returns CDR1 SGHTA and CDR2 FQGTGA. Trimming pared 2 bases from V and 4 bases from J, leaving 14 bases between. This CDR3 is CASSLSPGKGTEAFF. The CDR3 region has the DNA TGTGCCAGCAGCTTATCCCCAGGGAAGGGCACTGAAGCTTTCTTT.

This clone was recorded once. The gene calls are TRBV27 and TRBJ2-7; a weak D match, TRBD1 (6 bases). This CDR3 is 16 amino acids long. In germline, CDR1 is MNHEY, CDR2 SMNVEV (reference sequence). V lost 2 bases to trimming and J lost 2 bases, with 16 bases between them. In DNA, the CDR3 is TGTGCCAGCAGTTTAACCCGAGAGGGGGATGCCTACGAGCAGTACTTC. It is translated as CASSLTREGDAYEQYF.

This clone was seen only once. For the CDR3, the DNA is TGTGCCAGCAGTTATTCCCAGGGACTCAATCAGCCCCAGCATTTT. Its translation: CASSYSQGLNQPQHF. The gene calls are TRBV6-6 and TRBJ1-5; TRBD1 might be the D (5 bases). In germline, CDR1 is MNHNY, CDR2 SVGAGI (reference sequence). V was shortened by 3 bases and J by 3 bases, with 12 bases between the two germline ends. The CDR3 is made up of 15 amino acids.

This sequence joins TRBV19 and TRBJ1-2, with a possible D match to TRBD1 (5 bases). V lost 1 base and J 7 bases, leaving 13 bases between the germline ends. CDR1 is LNHDA, CDR2 SQIVND, per germline (reference sequence). This CDR3 contains 14 residues. The CDR3 protein is CASSIGVAGLGYTF. The CDR3 coding sequence is TGTGCCAGTAGTATAGGGGTGGCAGGGCTTGGCTACACCTTC. The entire variable domain, with the rest obtained from reference TRBV19 and TRBJ1-2, is as follows: DGGITQSPKYLFRKEGQNVTLSCEQNLNHDAMYWYRQDPGQGLRLIYYSQIVNDFQKGDIAEGYSVSREKKESFPLTVTSAQKNPTAFYLCASSIGVAGLGYTFGSGTRLTVV.